Presented here are 29 T cell receptor beta chains from one specimen sequenced in a study of graft-versus-host responses after intestinal transplantation. The antigens for these receptors are not known. The method was immunoSEQ multiplex PCR; TCRdb's version includes in-frame clones alone and lacks a portion of them. The sample holds 50,000 to 75,000 clones; approximately 90% are singletons and the top ten take 1.7%. The specimen comprised unstimulated CD8+ T cells sorted from spleen or lymph node cells, sampled before transplant. These receptors all stem from a human donor who was the organ donor for an intestinal transplant.

This clone is categorized as medium-sized. This sequence joins TRBV9 and TRBJ2-1; TRBD1 is a possible D gene (5 bases). V was cut by 0 bases and J by 7 bases, with 5 bases left in between. CDR1 is SGDLS, CDR2 YYNGEE, per germline. This CDR3 region has 12 residues. The CDR3 region has the DNA TGTGCCAGCAGCGTAGAGGGGAATGAGCAGTTCTTC. As protein: CASSVEGNEQFF.

V gene TRBV5-5 combines with J gene TRBJ2-7; D might be TRBD1 (5 bases). The V gene lost 3 bases and the J gene lost 1 base, with 14 bases spanning the gap. This CDR3 spans 15 amino acids. Germline V gene lookup returns CDR1 SGHKS and CDR2 YYEKEE (reference sequence). The CDR3 DNA reads TGTGCCAGCAGCTGCGGACACCCGCAATCCTACGAGCAGTACTTC. Its protein product is CASSCGHPQSYEQYF.

The rearrangement joins TRBV9 to TRBJ2-5; D is possibly TRBD2 (7 bases). This CDR3 region has 15 residues. The V and J ends lost 3 bases and 4 bases respectively, with 16 bases between them. Germline CDR1 is SGDLS and CDR2 is YYNGEE. In DNA form, the CDR3 reads TGTGCCAGCAGCGCTCAAGGGGGGGCGGGAGAGACCCAGTACTTC. Amino acid sequence: CASSAQGGAGETQYF.

The chain uses TRBV19 and TRBJ2-7, with TRBD2 matching 10 bases. V lost 10 bases to trimming and J lost 2 bases; unmatched junction nucleotides: 17. The CDR3 extends over 17 amino acids. The germline CDR1 and CDR2 sequences are LNHDA and SQIVND (reference sequence). The CDR3 DNA reads TGTGCCACAAGTCCTAGCGGGAGCCAAGAAATACCCTACGAGCAGTACTTC. Its protein is CATSPSGSQEIPYEQYF.

The rearrangement uses TRBV4-3 and TRBJ2-2, with TRBD1 as a possible D gene (6 bases). V lost 5 bases and J lost 7, with 11 bases in between. Germline V CDR1 and CDR2: LGHNA, YSLEER. The CDR3 runs 13 residues. The CDR3 loop reads CASSEDRSGELFF. For the CDR3, the DNA is TGCGCCAGCAGCGAGGACAGAAGCGGGGAGCTGTTTTTT.

This rearrangement joins TRBV28 to TRBJ2-7, with D maybe TRBD2 (6 bases). The CDR3 has 16 amino acids. V shed 2 bases and J shed 5 bases, with 19 bases lying between them. Germline assignment: CDR1 MDHEN and CDR2 SYDVKM. The CDR3 sequence: CASSLLGCGMIHEQYF. CDR3 nucleotides: TGTGCCAGCAGTTTACTAGGGTGCGGGATGATCCACGAGCAGTACTTC.

The table lists this clone with a few counts. The chain recombines TRBV7-2 with TRBJ2-3; possibly TRBD2 for D (6 bases). Per germline, CDR1 SGHTA and CDR2 FQGNSA. This CDR3 is built from 16 residues. Trimming cost V 6 bases and J 6 bases, with 22 bases left between them. This CDR3 is CASRPTEGLLTDTQYF. The CDR3 DNA reads TGTGCCAGCAGACCAACGGAGGGCCTTTTAACTGATACGCAGTATTTT. The complete variable domain, with remaining parts taken from reference TRBV7-2 and TRBJ2-3, reads GAGVSQSPSNKVTEKGKDVELRCDPISGHTALYWYRQSLGQGLEFLIYFQGNSAPDKSGLPSDRFSAERTGGSVSTLTIQRTQQEDSAVYLCASRPTEGLLTDTQYFGPGTRLTVL.

V and J are TRBV29-1 and TRBJ2-1; 11 bases agree with TRBD2. Per the germline V gene, CDR1 is SQVTM and CDR2 is ANQGSEA. This CDR3 comprises 15 residues. J gave up 0 bases and V 7 bases, and 5 bases lay outside the gene matches. CDR3 sequence (DNA): TGCAGCGCGGGACTAGCGGAGAGCTCCTACAATGAGCAGTTCTTC. Its protein is CSAGLAESSYNEQFF.

The chain is built from TRBV11-1 and TRBJ2-6, with TRBD1 matching 8 bases. The germline V gene encodes CDR1 SGHAT and CDR2 FQDESV (reference sequence). The trim removed 5 bases at V and 5 bases at J, leaving 11 bases unmatched. CDR3 length equals 17 residues. DNA for the CDR3: TGTGCCAGCAGCCCAGGGGGCGTCTATTCCTGGGCCAACGTCCTGACTTTC. Amino acids: CASSPGGVYSWANVLTF. The full variable domain, with the rest looked up from reference TRBV11-1 and TRBJ2-6, is EAEVAQSPRYKITEKSQAVAFWCDPISGHATLYWYRQILGQGPELLVQFQDESVVDDSQLPKDRFSAERLKGVDSTLKIQPAELGDSAMYLCASSPGGVYSWANVLTFGAGSRLTVL.

For this clone: Other nucleotide sequences in the sample specify the same CDR3. The chain is built from TRBV7-6 and TRBJ1-1; no firm D call. V lost 1 base, J lost 2 bases, and 11 bases lay in between. There are 15 residues in the CDR3. Germline lookup yields CDR1 SGHVS and CDR2 FNYEAQ. The CDR3 nucleotides are TGTGCCAGCAGCTTAGTAGCTGAGGGTAACACTGAAGCTTTCTTT. It yields the protein CASSLVAEGNTEAFF.

This clone was seen just once. The chain is built from TRBV29-1 and TRBJ1-2, with D maybe TRBD1 (5 bases). V lost 3 bases and J lost 3, with 23 bases in between. Looked up from germline, CDR1 is SQVTM and CDR2 is ANQGSEA. This CDR3 is built from 17 residues. In DNA form, the CDR3 reads TGCAGCGTTGACCCCGGGCGGGGGGAATCCTTCGACTATGGCTACACCTTC. Amino acids: CSVDPGRGESFDYGYTF. The full variable domain, rest sourced from reference TRBV29-1 and TRBJ1-2, is SAVISQKPSRDICQRGTSLTIQCQVDSQVTMMFWYRQQPGQSLTLIATANQGSEATYESGFVIDKFPISRPNLTFSTLTVSNMSPEDSSIYLCSVDPGRGESFDYGYTFGSGTRLTVV.

The chain couples TRBV6-5 to TRBJ1-1; maybe TRBD1 (6 bases). The V gene lost 6 bases and the J gene lost 3 bases, with 11 bases spanning the gap. This CDR3 comprises 13 residues. The germline CDR1 and CDR2 sequences are MNHEY and SVGAGI. The CDR3 sequence: CASSREGDTEAFF. CDR3 in DNA: TGTGCCAGCAGCCGGGAGGGGGACACTGAAGCTTTCTTT.

Written as DNA, the CDR3 is TGCGCCAGCAGCTTCCTAGAAACTAGCACAGATACGCAGTATTTT. Translated, it gives CASSFLETSTDTQYF. The genes are TRBV5-1 and TRBJ2-3; no clear D. The CDR3 consists of 15 residues. Trimming left V 2 bases short and J 0 bases short, with 10 bases between. Per germline, CDR1 SGHRS and CDR2 YFSETQ.

This chain uses TRBV27 with TRBJ2-5; TRBD2 matches 10 bases. The V gene end was trimmed by 5 bases and the J gene end by 2 bases; junction bases not matched to a gene: 8. Germline lookup yields CDR1 MNHEY and CDR2 SMNVEV (reference sequence). This CDR3 spans 16 amino acids. For the CDR3, the DNA is TGTGCCAGCAGTCCAATAGCGGGAGGACCGCAAGAGACCCAGTACTTC. Protein sequence: CASSPIAGGPQETQYF.

This chain uses TRBV7-9 with TRBJ2-6; unclear D gene. V was trimmed by 5 bases and J by 0 bases, leaving 2 bases between them. This CDR3 spans 13 amino acids. Looked up from germline, CDR1 is SEHNR and CDR2 is FQNEAQ (reference sequence). The CDR3 is CASSHSGANVLTF. CDR3 sequence (DNA): TGTGCCAGCAGCCACTCTGGGGCCAACGTCCTGACTTTC.

The chain has TRBV19 and TRBJ2-7, with TRBD1 matching 8 bases. Germline values: CDR1 LNHDA, CDR2 SQIVND (reference sequence). The CDR3 covers 12 residues. J was trimmed by 9 bases and V by 3 bases; bases with no gene match: 4. The CDR3 DNA follows: TGTGCCAGTAGTATGGGGGGACAGGCGCAGTACTTC. This codes for CASSMGGQAQYF.

This chain joins TRBV25-1 and TRBJ2-4, with 9 positions matching TRBD1. Per the germline V gene, CDR1 is MGHDK and CDR2 is SYGVNS. The junction had 6 bases not matched to a gene; V was cut back by 9 bases and J by 3 bases. The CDR3 loop spans 14 amino acids. CDR3 nucleotides: TGTGCCAGTTGGGAGGGACAGGGCAAAAACATTCAGTACTTC. Amino acids: CASWEGQGKNIQYF.

This chain links TRBV16 with TRBJ1-2, with a possible D match to TRBD1 (5 bases). Trimming shortened V by 0 bases and J by 4 bases, and 12 bases separated the two germline ends. CDR1 is KGHSY and CDR2 is FQNENV in the germline V gene. This CDR3 has 15 amino acids. This chain's CDR3 is CASSQSGGESYGYTF. DNA of the CDR3: TGTGCCAGCAGCCAATCAGGAGGGGAGAGCTATGGCTACACCTTC.

V and J are TRBV27 and TRBJ2-7; D is possibly TRBD2 (6 bases). From germline, CDR1 is MNHEY and CDR2 SMNVEV (reference sequence). Trimming cost V 1 base and J 9 bases, with 19 bases left between them. This CDR3 has 15 amino acids. CDR3 in amino acids: CASSLYQLATPVQYF. As DNA, the CDR3 is TGTGCCAGCAGTTTATATCAACTAGCCACCCCCGTGCAGTACTTC.

A remark on this clone: The junction departs from germline at one end; a sequencing error may be responsible. The chain employs TRBV6-5 and TRBJ1-1; a possible D gene is TRBD1 (5 bases). Germline V gene data show CDR1 as MNHEY and CDR2 as SVGAGI. This CDR3 region has 16 residues. This chain's CDR3 is CAGSYSMNARDTEAFF. DNA of the CDR3: TGTGCCGGCAGTTACTCGATGAACGCCAGGGACACTGAAGCTTTCTTT.

The chain recombines TRBV7-6 with TRBJ2-1; unclear D gene. V lost 2 bases to trimming and J lost 5 bases, with 13 bases between them. The CDR3 sequence is 15 residues long. CDR1 is SGHVS, CDR2 FNYEAQ, per germline. The CDR3 DNA reads TGTGCCAGCAGCTTATTATTCTTGGCCGACAATGAGCAGTTCTTC. This encodes CASSLLFLADNEQFF.

The chain is built from TRBV27 and TRBJ2-5; 12 bases align to TRBD2. J lost 4 bases, V lost 4 bases, and 13 bases had no gene match. The germline CDR1 and CDR2 sequences are MNHEY and SMNVEV (reference sequence). This CDR3 region has 18 residues. CDR3 sequence (DNA): TGTGCCAGCAGTTCTCCAGGACTAGCGGGATGGGGGAGAGAGACCCAGTACTTC. Translated, it gives CASSSPGLAGWGRETQYF.

V gene TRBV18 combines with J gene TRBJ1-1; D gene unclear. The CDR3 spans 12 residues. Trimming removed 6 bases at V and 8 bases at J, with 13 bases between. The V gene's germline CDR1 is KGHSH and CDR2 LQKENI. The CDR3 sequence: CASSPQGGEAFF. CDR3 nucleotide sequence: TGTGCCAGCTCGCCTCAAGGCGGGGAAGCTTTCTTT.

The chain combines TRBV7-8 with TRBJ2-7; D gene unclear. With 4 bases removed from V and 3 bases from J, the gap between germline ends came to 19 bases. Germline CDR1 and CDR2: SGHVS and FQNEAQ. This CDR3 region has 16 residues. The DNA of the CDR3 is TGTGCCAGCAGCTCCCCCGTGCGAATGGTATACTACGAGCAGTACTTC. Protein: CASSSPVRMVYYEQYF.

The DNA for the CDR3 is TGTGCCAGCAGCTTAACACAGGGGACTGGAAACACCATATATTTT. Amino acids: CASSLTQGTGNTIYF. The V and J genes are TRBV7-2 and TRBJ1-3, with TRBD1 matching over 7 bases. V shed 2 bases, J shed 2 bases, and the junction held 3 bases outside the gene matches. Germline assignment: CDR1 SGHTA and CDR2 FQGNSA. CDR3 length: 15 amino acids.

The V call is TRBV13, the J call TRBJ2-3; D gene ambiguous. CDR3 length equals 16 residues. Trimming cost V 5 bases and J 0 bases, with 15 bases left between them. Germline V CDR1 and CDR2: PRHDT, FYEKMQ (reference sequence). The CDR3 reads CASSRLSAASTDTQYF. The CDR3 bases are TGTGCCAGCAGCCGCTTGAGCGCCGCTAGCACAGATACGCAGTATTTT.

V is TRBV6-1 and J is TRBJ2-1, with TRBD1 matching 8 bases. The CDR3 spans 16 residues. The V gene end was trimmed by 2 bases and the J gene end by 9 bases; junction bases not matched to a gene: 12. Germline-derived CDR1 and CDR2 are MNHNS and SASEGT. DNA for the CDR3: TGTGCCAGCAGTGAATACGACGGGCAGGGGGCCGGTGAGCAGTTCTTC. Its translation: CASSEYDGQGAGEQFF.

The genes are TRBV19 and TRBJ2-2; D possibly corresponds to TRBD1 (6 bases). The CDR3 contains 11 residues. The germline gives CDR1 LNHDA, CDR2 SQIVND (reference sequence). The chain's CDR3 is CEGVYTGELFF. The CDR3 region has the DNA TGTGAGGGGGTTTACACCGGGGAGCTGTTTTTT.

V is TRBV5-8 and J is TRBJ1-5; tentatively, D is TRBD1 (5 bases). From germline, CDR1 is SGHTS and CDR2 YDEGEE. This CDR3 comprises 14 residues. V was cut by 0 bases and J by 11 bases, with 15 bases left in between. This CDR3 reads CASSLGPGGRAQHF. CDR3 DNA sequence: TGTGCCAGCAGCTTGGGACCGGGGGGACGGGCCCAGCATTTT.